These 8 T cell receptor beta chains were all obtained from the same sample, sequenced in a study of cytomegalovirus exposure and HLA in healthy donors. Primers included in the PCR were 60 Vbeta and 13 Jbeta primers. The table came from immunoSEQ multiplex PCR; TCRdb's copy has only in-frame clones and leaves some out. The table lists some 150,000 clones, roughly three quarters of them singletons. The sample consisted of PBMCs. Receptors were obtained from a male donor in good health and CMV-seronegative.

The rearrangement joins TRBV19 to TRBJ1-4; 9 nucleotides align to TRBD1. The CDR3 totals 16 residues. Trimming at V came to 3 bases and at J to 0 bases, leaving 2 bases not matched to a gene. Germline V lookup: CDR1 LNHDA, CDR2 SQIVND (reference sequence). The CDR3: CASSMDRGATNEKLFF. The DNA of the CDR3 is TGTGCCAGTAGTATGGACAGGGGAGCAACTAATGAAAAACTGTTTTTT.

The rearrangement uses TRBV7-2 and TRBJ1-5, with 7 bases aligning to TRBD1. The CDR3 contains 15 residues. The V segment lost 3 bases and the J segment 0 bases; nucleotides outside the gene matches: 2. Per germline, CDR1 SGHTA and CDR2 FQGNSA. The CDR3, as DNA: TGTGCCAGCAGCTTTACAGGGGATAGCAATCAGCCCCAGCATTTT. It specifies CASSFTGDSNQPQHF.

The CDR3 coding sequence is TGTGCCAGCAGCCCAGGTTCTCGGGAAAAACTGTTTTTT. It translates to CASSPGSREKLFF. This chain connects TRBV7-2 to TRBJ1-4; D unresolved. Germline V gene lookup returns CDR1 SGHTA and CDR2 FQGNSA. The CDR3 consists of 13 residues. V shed 5 bases and J shed 8 bases, with 12 bases lying between them.

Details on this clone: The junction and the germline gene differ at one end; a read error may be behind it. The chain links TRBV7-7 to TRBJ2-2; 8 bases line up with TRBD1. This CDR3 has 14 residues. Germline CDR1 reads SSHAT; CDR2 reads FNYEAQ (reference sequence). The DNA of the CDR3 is TGTGCTAGCAGCTTGGACAGGGATACCGGGGAGCTGTTTTTT. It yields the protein CASSLDRDTGELFF.

DNA for the CDR3: TGTGCCAGCAGCTTCCCGGGACAGGGCTCTAACTATGGCTACACCTTC. This codes for CASSFPGQGSNYGYTF. J is TRBJ1-2 and V is TRBV5-4, with 9 nucleotides matching TRBD1. Germline CDR1 and CDR2: SGHNT and YYREEE (reference sequence). Trimming took 2 bases from V and 0 from J; bases not matched to a gene: 5. This CDR3 spans 16 amino acids.

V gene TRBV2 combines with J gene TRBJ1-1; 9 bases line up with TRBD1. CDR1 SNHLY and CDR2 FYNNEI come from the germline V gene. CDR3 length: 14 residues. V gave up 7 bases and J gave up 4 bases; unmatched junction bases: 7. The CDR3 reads CASKVQGAPTEAFF. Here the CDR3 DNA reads TGTGCCAGCAAGGTACAGGGGGCACCCACTGAAGCTTTCTTT.

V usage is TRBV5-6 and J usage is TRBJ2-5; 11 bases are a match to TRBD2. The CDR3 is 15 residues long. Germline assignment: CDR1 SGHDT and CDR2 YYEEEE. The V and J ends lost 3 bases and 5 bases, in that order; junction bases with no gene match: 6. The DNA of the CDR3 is TGTGCCAGCAGCTCTAGCGGGGGGCCTGGGGAGACCCAGTACTTC. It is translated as CASSSSGGPGETQYF.

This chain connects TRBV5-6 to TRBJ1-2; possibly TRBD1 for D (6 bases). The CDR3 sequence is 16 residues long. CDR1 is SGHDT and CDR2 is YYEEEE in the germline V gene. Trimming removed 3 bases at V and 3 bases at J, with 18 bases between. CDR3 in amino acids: CASSSGASLRYYGYTF. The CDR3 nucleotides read TGTGCCAGCAGCTCAGGGGCGAGCCTGAGATACTATGGCTACACCTTC.